The 5 T cell receptor beta chains reported below all come from one sample, sequenced in a study of regulatory T cells in long-lasting Graves disease. The time point was: newly diagnosed GD, antithyroid drugs for less than 3 months. Generation of the TCR library employed RNA extracted from PBMCs. Arm-PCR with iRepertoire HTBI primers amplified the CDR3 regions for these TCR beta libraries. TCRdb redid the calling of the multiplex PCR reads with MiXCR, one entry per CDR3 protein. Found here are 250,000 to 400,000 distinct CDR3 sequences, about a sixth of them singletons; the top ten hold around 37%. The sample consisted of peripheral blood mononuclear cells (PBMCs), taken at new diagnosis, from a patient treated with antithyroid drugs. The receptors here all came from a female donor with Graves disease.

This clonotype was recorded a few times. This rearrangement joins TRBV5-1 to TRBJ2-1; 14 positions agree with TRBD2. Germline loops: CDR1 SGHRS, CDR2 YFSETQ. V shed 6 bases and J 5 bases; nucleotides not matched to a gene: 7. The CDR3 loop spans 16 amino acids. CDR3 residues: CASTAGTSGRNNEQFF. The CDR3 nucleotides are TGCGCCAGCACCGCAGGGACTAGCGGGAGAAACAATGAGCAGTTCTTC.

The V and J genes are TRBV29-1 and TRBJ2-4; D is possibly TRBD1 (6 bases). The CDR3 length is 16 residues. Per germline, CDR1 SQVTM and CDR2 ANQGSEA. Trimming cost V 0 bases and J 0 bases, with 12 bases left between them. The CDR3 region has the DNA TGCAGCGTTGAAGATACAGGGCCCCTAGCCAAAAACATTCAGTACTTC. It translates to CSVEDTGPLAKNIQYF.

The table lists this clonotype with a few counts. The gene calls are TRBV6-5 and TRBJ2-2; 10 nucleotides agree with TRBD2. CDR1 and CDR2 from the germline V gene are MNHEY and SVGAGI. V was pared by 0 bases and J by 1 base, with 2 bases of the junction left unmatched. CDR3 length: 17 amino acids. The chain's CDR3 is CASSYSGTSVNTGELFF. In DNA form, the CDR3 reads TGTGCCAGCAGTTACTCGGGGACTAGCGTGAACACCGGGGAGCTGTTTTTT.

This clonotype was observed many times. CDR3 bases: TGTGCCAGCAGTGGGCAGGGGCTGGGGAGACCAAACATTCAGTACTTC. Encoded protein: CASSGQGLGRPNIQYF. This chain connects TRBV12-3 or TRBV12-4 to TRBJ2-4, with D perhaps matching TRBD1 (6 bases). The V end was cut by 5 bases, the J end by 6 bases, with 20 bases between. This CDR3 contains 16 residues.

V and J are TRBV4-1 and TRBJ1-6, with D possibly matching TRBD1 (5 bases). Trimming removed 1 base at V and 9 bases at J, with 13 bases between. Per germline, CDR1 MGHRA and CDR2 YSYEKL. This CDR3 contains 15 residues. CDR3 bases: TGCGCCAGCAGCCAAGTGGGTAGGGACGGTTCACCCCTCCACTTT. It codes for CASSQVGRDGSPLHF.